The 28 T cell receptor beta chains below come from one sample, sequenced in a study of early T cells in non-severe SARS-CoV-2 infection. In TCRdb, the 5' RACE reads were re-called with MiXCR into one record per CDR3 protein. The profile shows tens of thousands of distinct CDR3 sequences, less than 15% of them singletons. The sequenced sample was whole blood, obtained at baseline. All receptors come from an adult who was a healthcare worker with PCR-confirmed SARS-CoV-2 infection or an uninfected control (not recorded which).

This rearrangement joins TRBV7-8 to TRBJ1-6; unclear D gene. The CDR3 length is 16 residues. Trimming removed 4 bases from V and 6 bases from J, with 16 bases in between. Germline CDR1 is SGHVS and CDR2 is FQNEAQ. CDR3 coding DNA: TGTGCCAGCAGCTCGTTTGGAGGTATGGGTAATTCACCCCTCCACTTT. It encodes CASSSFGGMGNSPLHF.

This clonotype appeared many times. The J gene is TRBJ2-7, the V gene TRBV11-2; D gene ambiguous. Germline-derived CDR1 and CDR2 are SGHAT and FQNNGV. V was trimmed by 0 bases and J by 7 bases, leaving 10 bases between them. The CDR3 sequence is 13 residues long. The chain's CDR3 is CASSLDLVTEQYF. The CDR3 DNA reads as TGTGCCAGCAGCTTAGATCTAGTGACAGAGCAGTACTTC.

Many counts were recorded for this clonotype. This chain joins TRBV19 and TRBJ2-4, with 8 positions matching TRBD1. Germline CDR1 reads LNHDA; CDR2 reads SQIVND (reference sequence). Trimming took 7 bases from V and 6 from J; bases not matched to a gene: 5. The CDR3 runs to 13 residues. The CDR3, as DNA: TGTGCCAGTACTCTTGGACAGGGAAACATTCAGTACTTC. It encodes CASTLGQGNIQYF.

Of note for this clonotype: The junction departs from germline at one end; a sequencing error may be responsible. The CDR3 bases are TGTGCCAGCAGTGAAGTTACAGGGGGCTATAATTCACCCCTCCATTTT. Protein sequence: CASSEVTGGYNSPLHF. This chain uses TRBV6-1 with TRBJ1-6; 9 bases map to TRBD1. The CDR3 is made up of 16 amino acids. In germline, CDR1 is MNHNS, CDR2 SASEGT.

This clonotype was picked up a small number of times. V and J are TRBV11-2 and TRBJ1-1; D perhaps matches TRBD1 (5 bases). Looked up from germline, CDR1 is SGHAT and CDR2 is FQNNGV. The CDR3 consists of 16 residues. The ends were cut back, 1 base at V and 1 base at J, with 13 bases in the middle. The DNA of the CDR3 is TGTGCCAGCAGCTTAGGAGGCGGGAGGGGGAACACTGAAGCTTTCTTT. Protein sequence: CASSLGGGRGNTEAFF.

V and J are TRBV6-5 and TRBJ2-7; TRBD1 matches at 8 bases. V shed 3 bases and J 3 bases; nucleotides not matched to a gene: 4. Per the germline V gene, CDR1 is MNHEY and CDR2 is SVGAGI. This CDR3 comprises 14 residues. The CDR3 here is CASSYSGQGYEQYF. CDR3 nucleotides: TGTGCCAGCAGTTATAGCGGACAGGGCTACGAGCAGTACTTC.

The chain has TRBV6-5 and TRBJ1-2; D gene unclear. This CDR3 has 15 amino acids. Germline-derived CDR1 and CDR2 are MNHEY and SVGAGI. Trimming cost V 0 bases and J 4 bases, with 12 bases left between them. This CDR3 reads CASSYSILQPYGYTF. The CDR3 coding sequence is TGTGCCAGCAGTTACTCGATACTTCAGCCCTATGGCTACACCTTC.

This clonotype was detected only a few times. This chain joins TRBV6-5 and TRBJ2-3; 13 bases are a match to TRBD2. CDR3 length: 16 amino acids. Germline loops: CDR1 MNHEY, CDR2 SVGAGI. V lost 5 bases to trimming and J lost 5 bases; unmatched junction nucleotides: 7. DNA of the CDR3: TGTGCCAGCAGTATAGGGACTAGCGGGGCGGTAGATACGCAGTATTTT. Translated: CASSIGTSGAVDTQYF.

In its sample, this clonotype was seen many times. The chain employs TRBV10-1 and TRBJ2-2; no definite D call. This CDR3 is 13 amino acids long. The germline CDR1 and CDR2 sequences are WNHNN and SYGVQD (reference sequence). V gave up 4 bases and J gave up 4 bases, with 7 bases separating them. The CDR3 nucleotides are TGCGCCAGCAGTGCAGCCACCACCGGGGAGCTGTTTTTT. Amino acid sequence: CASSAATTGELFF.

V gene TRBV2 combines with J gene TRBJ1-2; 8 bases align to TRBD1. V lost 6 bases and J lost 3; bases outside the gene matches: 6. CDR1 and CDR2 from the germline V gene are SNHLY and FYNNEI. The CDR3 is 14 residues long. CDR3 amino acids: CASRAGTGDYGYTF. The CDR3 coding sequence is TGTGCCAGCAGAGCCGGGACAGGCGACTATGGCTACACCTTC.

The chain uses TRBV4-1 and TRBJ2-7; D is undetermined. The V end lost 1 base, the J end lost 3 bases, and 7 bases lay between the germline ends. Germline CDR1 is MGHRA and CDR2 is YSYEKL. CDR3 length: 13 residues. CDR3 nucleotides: TGCGCCAGCAGCCAAGTTGACGGCTACGAGCAGTACTTC. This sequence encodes CASSQVDGYEQYF.

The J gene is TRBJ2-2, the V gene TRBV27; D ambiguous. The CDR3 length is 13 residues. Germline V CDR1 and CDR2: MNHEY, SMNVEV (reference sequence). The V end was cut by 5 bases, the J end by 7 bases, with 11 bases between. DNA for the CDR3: TGTGCCAGCAGTCACCGTTGGAGCGGGGAGCTGTTTTTT. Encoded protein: CASSHRWSGELFF.

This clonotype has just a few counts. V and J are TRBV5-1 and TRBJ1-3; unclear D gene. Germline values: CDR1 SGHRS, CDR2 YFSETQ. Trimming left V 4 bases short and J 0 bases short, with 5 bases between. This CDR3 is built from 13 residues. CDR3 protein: CASSPGSGNTIYF. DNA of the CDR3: TGCGCCAGCAGCCCAGGCTCTGGAAACACCATATATTTT.

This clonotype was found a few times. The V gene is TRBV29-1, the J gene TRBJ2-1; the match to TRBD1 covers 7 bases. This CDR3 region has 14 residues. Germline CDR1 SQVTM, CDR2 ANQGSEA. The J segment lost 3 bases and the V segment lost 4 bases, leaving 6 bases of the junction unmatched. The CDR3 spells CSVGADRDYNEQFF. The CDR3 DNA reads TGCAGCGTTGGAGCTGACAGGGACTACAATGAGCAGTTCTTC.

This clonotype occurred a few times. The chain's CDR3 is CASSPTSGLYEQYF. The CDR3 DNA reads as TGTGCCAGCAGCCCTACTAGCGGTCTCTACGAGCAGTACTTC. This chain connects TRBV4-2 to TRBJ2-7; TRBD2 aligns across 8 bases. The CDR3 runs to 14 residues. The germline V gene has CDR1 LGHNA and CDR2 YNFKEQ. V dropped 4 bases and J dropped 3; count of bases not matched to a gene: 5.

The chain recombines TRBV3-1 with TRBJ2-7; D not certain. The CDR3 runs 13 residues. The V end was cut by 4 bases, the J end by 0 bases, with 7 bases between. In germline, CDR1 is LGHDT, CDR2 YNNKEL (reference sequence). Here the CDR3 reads CASSLQSSYEQYF. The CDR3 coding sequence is TGTGCCAGCAGCCTTCAGAGCTCCTACGAGCAGTACTTC.

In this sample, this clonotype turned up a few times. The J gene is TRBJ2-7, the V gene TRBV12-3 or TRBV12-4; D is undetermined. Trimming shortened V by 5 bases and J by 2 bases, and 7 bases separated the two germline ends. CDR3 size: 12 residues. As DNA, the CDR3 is TGTGCCAGCAGTCGGGCCGCCTACGAGCAGTACTTC. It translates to CASSRAAYEQYF.

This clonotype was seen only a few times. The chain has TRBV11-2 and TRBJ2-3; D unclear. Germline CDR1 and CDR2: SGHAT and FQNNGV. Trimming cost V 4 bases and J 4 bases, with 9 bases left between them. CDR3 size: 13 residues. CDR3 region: CASSSSLADTQYF. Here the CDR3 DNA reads TGTGCCAGCAGCTCATCTCTTGCAGATACGCAGTATTTT.

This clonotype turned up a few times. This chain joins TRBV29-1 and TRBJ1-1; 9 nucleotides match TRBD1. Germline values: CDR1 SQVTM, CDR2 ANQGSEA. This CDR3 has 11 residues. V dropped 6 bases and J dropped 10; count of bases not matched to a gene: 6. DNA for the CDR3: TGCAGCGTGCGTACAGGGGGCATAGCTTTCTTT. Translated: CSVRTGGIAFF.

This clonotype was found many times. The CDR3 region is CASSQEFRGASTEAFF. In DNA form, the CDR3 reads TGTGCCAGCAGCCAAGAATTTCGGGGGGCATCGACTGAAGCTTTCTTT. The chain couples TRBV3-1 to TRBJ1-1; maybe TRBD1 (6 bases). V shed 0 bases and J shed 5 bases, with 16 bases lying between them. The germline gives CDR1 LGHDT, CDR2 YNNKEL (reference sequence). CDR3 length equals 16 residues.

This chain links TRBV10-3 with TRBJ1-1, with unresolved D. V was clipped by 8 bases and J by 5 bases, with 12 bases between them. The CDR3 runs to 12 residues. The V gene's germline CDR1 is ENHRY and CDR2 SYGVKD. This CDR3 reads CAISAGRTEAFF. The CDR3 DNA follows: TGTGCCATCTCGGCCGGGAGGACTGAAGCTTTCTTT.

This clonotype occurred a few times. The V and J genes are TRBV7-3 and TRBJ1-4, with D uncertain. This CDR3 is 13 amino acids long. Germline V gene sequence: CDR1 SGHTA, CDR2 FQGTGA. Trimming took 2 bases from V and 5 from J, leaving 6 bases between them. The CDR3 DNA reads TGTGCCAGCAGCTTATCGTGGAATGAAAAACTGTTTTTT. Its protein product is CASSLSWNEKLFF.

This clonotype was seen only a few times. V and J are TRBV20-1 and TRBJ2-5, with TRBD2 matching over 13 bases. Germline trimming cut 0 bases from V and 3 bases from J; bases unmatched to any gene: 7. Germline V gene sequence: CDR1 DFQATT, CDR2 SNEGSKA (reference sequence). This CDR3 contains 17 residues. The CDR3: CSARDHWTSGREETQYF. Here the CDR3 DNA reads TGCAGTGCTAGAGATCATTGGACTAGCGGGAGAGAAGAGACCCAGTACTTC.

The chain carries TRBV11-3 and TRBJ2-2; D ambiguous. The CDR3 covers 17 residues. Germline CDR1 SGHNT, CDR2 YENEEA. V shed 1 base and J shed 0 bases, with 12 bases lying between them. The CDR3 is CASSLVVGVSNTGELFF. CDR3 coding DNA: TGTGCCAGCAGCTTAGTAGTAGGTGTATCGAACACCGGGGAGCTGTTTTTT.

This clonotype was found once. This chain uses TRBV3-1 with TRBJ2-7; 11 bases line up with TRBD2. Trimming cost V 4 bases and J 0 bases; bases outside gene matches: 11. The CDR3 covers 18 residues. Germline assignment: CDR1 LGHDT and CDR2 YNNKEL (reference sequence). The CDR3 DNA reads TGTGCCAGCAGCCCATTCGGGACTAGCGGCCTTAGCTCCTACGAGCAGTACTTC. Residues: CASSPFGTSGLSSYEQYF.

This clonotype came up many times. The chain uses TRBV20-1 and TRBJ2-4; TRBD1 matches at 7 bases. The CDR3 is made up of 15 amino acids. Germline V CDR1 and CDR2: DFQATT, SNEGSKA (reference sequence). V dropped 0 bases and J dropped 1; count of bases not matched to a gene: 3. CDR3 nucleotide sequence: TGCAGTGCTAGAGATTTGACAGGGGCCAAAAACATTCAGTACTTC. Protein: CSARDLTGAKNIQYF.

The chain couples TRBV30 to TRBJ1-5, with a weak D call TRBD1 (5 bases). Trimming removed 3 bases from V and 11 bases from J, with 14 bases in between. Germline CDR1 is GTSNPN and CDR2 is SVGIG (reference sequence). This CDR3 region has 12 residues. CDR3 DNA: TGTGCCTGGAGCAGGGAATCAGTTACCCAGCATTTT. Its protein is CAWSRESVTQHF.

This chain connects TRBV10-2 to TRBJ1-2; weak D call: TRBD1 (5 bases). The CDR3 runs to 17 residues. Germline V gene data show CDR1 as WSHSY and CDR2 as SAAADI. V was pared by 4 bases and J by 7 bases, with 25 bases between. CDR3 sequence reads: CASSGGPGREIPVGYTF. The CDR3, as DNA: TGCGCCAGCAGTGGGGGACCGGGGCGGGAGATACCGGTTGGCTACACCTTC.